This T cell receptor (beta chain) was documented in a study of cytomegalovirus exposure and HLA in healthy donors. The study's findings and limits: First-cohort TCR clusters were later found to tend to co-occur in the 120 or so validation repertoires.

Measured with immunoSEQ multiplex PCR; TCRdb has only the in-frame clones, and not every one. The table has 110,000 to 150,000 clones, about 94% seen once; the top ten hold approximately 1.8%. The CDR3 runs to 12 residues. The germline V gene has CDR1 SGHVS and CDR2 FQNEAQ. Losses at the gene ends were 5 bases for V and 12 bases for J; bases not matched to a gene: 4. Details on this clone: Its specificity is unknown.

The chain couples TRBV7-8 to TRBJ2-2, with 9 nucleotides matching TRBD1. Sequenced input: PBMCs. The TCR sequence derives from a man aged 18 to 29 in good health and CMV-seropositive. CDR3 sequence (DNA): TGTGCCAGCAGCCCAGGGACAGGGCAGCTGTTTTTT. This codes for CASSPGTGQLFF.